This is a list of T cell receptor beta chains from one sample in a study of blood T cell repertoires in COVID-19. Method: immunoSEQ multiplex PCR; TCRdb's copy keeps in-frame clones and lacks some. This table has some 58,000 clones, around 87% appearing once. The sequenced material came from peripheral blood. The receptors were sampled from a man aged 45 to 65 with active COVID-19. The CDR3 runs from the conserved cysteine through the conserved F or W. A D gene is named only where the DNA matches it firmly. For some rows the clone size is stated as once, few or many, or as a class when expanded; others skip it.

>.|16|TRBD1|TRBV14|TRBJ2-5
CASSPLQGAPGETQYF
TGTGCCAGCAGCCCACTCCAGGGGGCGCCGGGAGAGACCCAGTACTTC
>.|13|.|TRBV28|TRBJ2-1
CASSSPLAREQFF
TGTGCCAGCAGTTCCCCGCTAGCGCGCGAGCAGTTCTTC
>few|18|.|TRBV6-2/TRBV6-3|TRBJ2-1
CASSYGVLRGSSYNEQFF
TGTGCCAGCAGTTACGGGGTCCTCCGGGGTAGCTCCTACAATGAGCAGTTCTTC
>.|16|TRBD1|TRBV5-1|TRBJ2-2
CASSPQGVANTGELFF
TGCGCCAGCAGCCCCCAGGGGGTCGCGAACACCGGGGAGCTGTTTTTT
>.|17|.|TRBV5-6|TRBJ2-2
CASSLRPGRGNTGELFF
TGTGCCAGCAGCTTGAGACCTGGCAGGGGGAACACCGGGGAGCTGTTTTTT
>.|15|.|TRBV5-1|TRBJ2-1
CASSSSPRRYNEQFF
TGCGCCAGCAGCTCTTCCCCTCGGAGGTATAATGAGCAGTTCTTC
>once|17|TRBD1|TRBV28|TRBJ1-3
CASSPEIQGASGNTIYF
TGTGCCAGCAGTCCGGAGATACAGGGGGCTTCTGGAAACACCATATATTTT
>.|16|TRBD2|TRBV14|TRBJ2-1
CASSQGNGGGYNEQFF
TGTGCCAGCAGCCAAGGAAACGGGGGGGGCTACAATGAGCAGTTCTTC
>once|15|.|TRBV18|TRBJ2-2
CASSKPPGPTGELFF
TGTGCCAGCTCCAAACCTCCAGGTCCTACCGGGGAGCTGTTTTTT
>.|11|.|TRBV3-1/TRBV3-2|TRBJ2-6
CASSQVNVLTF
TGTGCCAGCAGCCAAGTAAACGTCCTGACTTTC
>.|12|TRBD1|TRBV6-6|TRBJ1-1
CASSYLSGGLTF
TGTGCCAGCAGTTACTTATCAGGGGGCCTGACCTTT
>.|16|TRBD2|TRBV2|TRBJ2-5
CASTTGGAGAQETQYF
TGTGCCAGCACGACTGGAGGAGCGGGGGCACAAGAGACCCAGTACTTC
>.|15|.|TRBV19|TRBJ2-1
CASSPPRLGVDEQFF
TGTGCCAGTAGCCCTCCCAGGTTAGGGGTCGATGAGCAGTTCTTC
>.|15|.|TRBV18|TRBJ2-7
CASSLRRGTHYEQYF
TGTGCCAGCTCACTCCGCCGGGGGACCCACTACGAGCAGTACTTC
>.|13|.|TRBV4-1|TRBJ1-2
CASSQDQNYGYTF
TGCGCCAGCAGCCAAGACCAGAACTATGGCTACACCTTC
>.|15|.|TRBV24-1|TRBJ2-1
CATSDGSPGYNEQFF
TGTGCCACCAGTGACGGTTCCCCGGGGTACAATGAGCAGTTCTTC
>.|16|.|TRBV7-3|TRBJ2-2
CASSPRRVANTGELFF
TGTGCCAGCAGCCCGCGCCGGGTAGCTAACACCGGGGAGCTGTTTTTT
>.|15|TRBD2|TRBV19|TRBJ2-1
CASSILAGRSEEQFF
TGTGCCAGTAGTATACTAGCGGGGAGGTCGGAGGAGCAGTTCTTC